The rows below give T cell receptor beta chains drawn from one sample of a study of shared clonotypes between healthy human individuals. TCRdb keeps only in-frame clones here, not all; method: immunoSEQ multiplex PCR. There are 2 million to 2.5 million clones in the sample; about nine tenths occur only once, and approximately 0.4% lies in the top ten. Sequencing was performed on naive CD4+ T cells from PBMCs. The receptors come from a young man in good health. Some clones in this sample may be carry-over from other donors' samples. Both conserved end residues are part of each CDR3. Each record gives: clone size, D gene, J gene, V gene, CDR3 length, CDR3 protein, CDR3 DNA. D genes are given only for firm matches. Size values are once, few and many counts, or a class for expanded clones, and some rows have none.

.	TRBD1	TRBJ2-7	TRBV2	12	CASRETGSEQYF	TGTGCCAGCAGGGAGACAGGGTCCGAGCAGTACTTC
.	.	TRBJ1-4	TRBV6-6	11	CASTFGEKLFF	TGTGCCAGCACCTTCGGGGAAAAACTGTTTTTT
.	.	TRBJ2-7	TRBV9	13	CASSSRASFEQYF	TGTGCCAGCAGCTCCCGGGCCTCCTTCGAGCAGTACTTC
.	TRBD1	TRBJ2-2	TRBV7-3	16	CASSGQGYPSTGELFF	TGTGCCAGCAGCGGACAGGGATACCCATCCACCGGGGAGCTGTTTTTT
.	TRBD1	TRBJ1-4	TRBV4-1	15	CASSHPQGAREKLFF	TGCGCCAGCAGCCACCCACAGGGGGCTAGAGAAAAACTGTTTTTT
.	TRBD1	TRBJ2-7	TRBV6-6	15	CASSPTDRGSYEQYF	TGTGCCAGCAGTCCTACCGACAGGGGGTCTTACGAGCAGTACTTC
.	.	TRBJ2-1	TRBV30	15	CAWSGHGRVYNEQFF	TGTGCCTGGAGTGGACACGGACGAGTCTACAATGAGCAGTTCTTC
.	.	TRBJ2-1	TRBV6-1	15	CASSEWNGNHNEQFF	TGTGCCAGCAGTGAATGGAACGGGAATCACAATGAGCAGTTCTTC
few	TRBD1	TRBJ1-1	TRBV18	16	CASSLAQGQINTEAFF	TGTGCCAGCTCACTCGCCCAGGGACAGATTAACACTGAAGCTTTCTTT
.	.	TRBJ2-7	TRBV5-4	18	CASSLGGPNYKSSYEQYF	TGTGCCAGCAGCTTGGGGGGGCCTAACTACAAGAGCTCCTACGAGCAGTACTTC